This T cell receptor (beta chain) is drawn from a study of cytomegalovirus exposure and HLA in healthy donors. Trimming removed 1 base from V and 10 bases from J, with 17 bases in between. CDR3 length equals 15 residues. From germline, CDR1 is LGHNA and CDR2 YNFKEQ. The donors belonged to the approximately 130-subject validation cohort, separate from the roughly 710-subject first cohort. Whole-study findings and limits: A classifier reportedly called cytomegalovirus status with high sensitivity and specificity.

Turning to this clone: What it recognizes is unknown.

Clones were sequenced by immunoSEQ multiplex PCR, and TCRdb holds only the in-frame ones, with some missing. The table has over 200,000 clones, around 90% seen once; the top ten hold roughly 3%. The receptor's source is a woman younger than 35 in good health and CMV-seronegative. The chain joins TRBV4-2 to TRBJ2-1; possibly TRBD2 for D (6 bases). The sample was PBMCs. CDR3 DNA: TGTGCCAGCAGCCAAGTTGGTAGCGGTCTGAGGGAGCAGTTCTTC. Protein sequence: CASSQVGSGLREQFF.